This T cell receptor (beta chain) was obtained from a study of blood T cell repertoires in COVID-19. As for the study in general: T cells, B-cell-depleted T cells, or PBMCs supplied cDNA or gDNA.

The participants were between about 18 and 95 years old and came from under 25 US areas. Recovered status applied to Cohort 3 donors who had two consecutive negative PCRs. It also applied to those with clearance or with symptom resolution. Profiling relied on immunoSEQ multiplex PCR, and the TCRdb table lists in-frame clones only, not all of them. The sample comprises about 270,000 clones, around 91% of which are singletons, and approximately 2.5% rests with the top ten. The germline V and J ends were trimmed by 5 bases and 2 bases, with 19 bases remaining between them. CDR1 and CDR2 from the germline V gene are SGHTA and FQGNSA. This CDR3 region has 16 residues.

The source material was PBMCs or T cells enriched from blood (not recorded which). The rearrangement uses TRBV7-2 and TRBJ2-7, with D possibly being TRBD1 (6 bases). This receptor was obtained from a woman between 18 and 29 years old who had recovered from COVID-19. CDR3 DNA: TGTGCCAGCAGCCTAACAGGGTTTGTTACGGCCTACGAGCAGTACTTC. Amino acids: CASSLTGFVTAYEQYF.